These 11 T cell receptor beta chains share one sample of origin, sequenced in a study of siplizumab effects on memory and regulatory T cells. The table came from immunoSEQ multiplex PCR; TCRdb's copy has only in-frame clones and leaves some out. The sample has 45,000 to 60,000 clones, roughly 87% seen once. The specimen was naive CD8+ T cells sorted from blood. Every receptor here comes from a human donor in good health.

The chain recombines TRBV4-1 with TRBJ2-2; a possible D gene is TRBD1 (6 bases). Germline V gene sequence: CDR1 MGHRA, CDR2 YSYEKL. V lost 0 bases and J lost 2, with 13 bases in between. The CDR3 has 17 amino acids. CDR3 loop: CASSQEPVGTNTGELFF. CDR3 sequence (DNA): TGCGCCAGCAGCCAAGAACCCGTTGGGACAAACACCGGGGAGCTGTTTTTT.

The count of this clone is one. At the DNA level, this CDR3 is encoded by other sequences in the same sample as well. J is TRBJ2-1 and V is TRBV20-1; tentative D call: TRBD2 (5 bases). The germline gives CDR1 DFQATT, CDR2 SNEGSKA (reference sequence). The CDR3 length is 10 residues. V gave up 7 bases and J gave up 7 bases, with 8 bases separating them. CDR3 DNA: TGCAGTGTCCGGGGAAATGAGCAGTTCTTC. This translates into CSVRGNEQFF.

CDR3 region: CASRTGQGASYEQYF. Here the CDR3 DNA reads TGTGCCAGCAGGACCGGACAGGGGGCTTCCTACGAGCAGTACTTC. The genes are TRBV2 and TRBJ2-7, with 11 nucleotides matching TRBD1. The junction had 5 bases not matched to a gene; V was cut back by 6 bases and J by 1 base. The CDR3 loop spans 15 amino acids. Germline V CDR1 and CDR2: SNHLY, FYNNEI.

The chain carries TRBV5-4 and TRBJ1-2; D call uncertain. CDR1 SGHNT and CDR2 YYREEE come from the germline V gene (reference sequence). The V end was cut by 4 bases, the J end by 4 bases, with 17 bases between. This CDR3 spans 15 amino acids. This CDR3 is CASSPLVSPAYGYTF. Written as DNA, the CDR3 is TGTGCCAGCAGCCCCCTGGTTTCCCCGGCCTATGGCTACACCTTC.

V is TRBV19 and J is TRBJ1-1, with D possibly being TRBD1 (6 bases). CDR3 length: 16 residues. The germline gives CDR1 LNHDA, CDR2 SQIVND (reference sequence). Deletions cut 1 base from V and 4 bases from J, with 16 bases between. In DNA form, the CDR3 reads TGTGCCAGTAGTATAGCTTCCGGGGGCTCAGTCACTGAAGCTTTCTTT. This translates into CASSIASGGSVTEAFF.

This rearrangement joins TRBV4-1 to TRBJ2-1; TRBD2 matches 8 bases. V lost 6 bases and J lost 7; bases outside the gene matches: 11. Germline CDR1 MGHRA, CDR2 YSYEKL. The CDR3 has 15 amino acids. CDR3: CASRLAASLGNEQFF. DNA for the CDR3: TGCGCCAGCAGACTAGCGGCTTCACTTGGGAATGAGCAGTTCTTC.

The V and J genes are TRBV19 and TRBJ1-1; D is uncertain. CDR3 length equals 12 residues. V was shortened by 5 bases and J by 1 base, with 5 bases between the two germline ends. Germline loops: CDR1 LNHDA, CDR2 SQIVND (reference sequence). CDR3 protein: CASSRKNTEAFF. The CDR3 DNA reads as TGTGCCAGTAGTCGTAAGAACACTGAAGCTTTCTTT.

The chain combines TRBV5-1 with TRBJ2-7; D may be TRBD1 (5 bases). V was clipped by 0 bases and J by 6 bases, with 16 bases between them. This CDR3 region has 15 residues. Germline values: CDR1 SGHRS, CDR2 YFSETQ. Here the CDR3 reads CASSLGPGFQLEQYF. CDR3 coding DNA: TGCGCCAGCAGCTTGGGACCAGGGTTCCAACTCGAGCAGTACTTC. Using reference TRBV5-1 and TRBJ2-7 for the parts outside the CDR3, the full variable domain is KAGVTQTPRYLIKTRGQQVTLSCSPISGHRSVSWYQQTPGQGLQFLFEYFSETQRNKGNFPGRFSGRQFSNSRSEMNVSTLELGDSALYLCASSLGPGFQLEQYFGPGTRLTVT.

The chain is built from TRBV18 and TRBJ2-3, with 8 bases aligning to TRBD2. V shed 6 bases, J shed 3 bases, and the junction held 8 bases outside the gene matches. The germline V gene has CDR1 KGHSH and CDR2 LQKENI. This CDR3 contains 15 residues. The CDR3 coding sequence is TGTGCCAGCTCCCCGGACCCGGGGGGGACAGATACGCAGTATTTT. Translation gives CASSPDPGGTDTQYF.

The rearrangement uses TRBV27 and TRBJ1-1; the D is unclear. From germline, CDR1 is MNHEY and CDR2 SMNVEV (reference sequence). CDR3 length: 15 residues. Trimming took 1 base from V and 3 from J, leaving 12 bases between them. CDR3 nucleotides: TGTGCCAGCAGTTTATTTTTTCTGAGGGACACTGAAGCTTTCTTT. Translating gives CASSLFFLRDTEAFF.

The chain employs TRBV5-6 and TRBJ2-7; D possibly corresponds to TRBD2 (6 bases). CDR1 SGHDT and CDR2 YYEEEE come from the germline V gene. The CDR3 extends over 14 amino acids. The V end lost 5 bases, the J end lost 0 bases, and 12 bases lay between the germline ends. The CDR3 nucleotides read TGTGCCAGCAGGCTTAAGACTAGCTCCTACGAGCAGTACTTC. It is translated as CASRLKTSSYEQYF.